The rows below give T cell receptor beta chains drawn from one sample of a study of human T cells and chemical hapten exposure. TCRdb analysed the RACE reads with MiXCR anew, one entry per CDR3 protein. The table lists 95,000 to 150,000 distinct CDR3 sequences, roughly an eighth of them singletons, with 0.92% in the top ten. The input for sequencing was whole blood, taken in connection with sensitization to the hapten diphenylcyclopropenone (DPC). Source of these receptors: a man aged 18 to 30 with alopecia areata. Some clones in this sample may be carry-over from other donors' samples. Each CDR3 is given without its conserved first and last residue. Each record gives: CDR3 protein, J gene, V gene.

ASSFSYEQY TRBJ2-7 TRBV11-2
ASSFQGQSYEQY TRBJ2-7 TRBV5-1
ASSYPRTGRSTDTQY TRBJ2-3 TRBV6-6
ASSAGGQPQH TRBJ1-5 TRBV7-9
SAGTATYNEQF TRBJ2-1 TRBV29-1
ASSQDSSPGMHSPLH TRBJ1-6 TRBV4-3
ASSLRAGDGELF TRBJ2-2 TRBV11-2
SVYRTGESDEQY TRBJ2-7 TRBV29-1
ASSLANQGASYGYT TRBJ1-2 TRBV5-4
ASSSRAGNEQF TRBJ2-1 TRBV7-2
ASSYQGTQY TRBJ2-5 TRBV6-5
ATSALRTGSSYNEQF TRBJ2-1 TRBV24-1
ASSLRGTGGTGELF TRBJ2-2 TRBV9
ASSEGDSSYEQY TRBJ2-7 TRBV6-1
ASSEALGVSGSPLH TRBJ1-6 TRBV2
SASLAGWGPQH TRBJ1-5 TRBV20-1
ASSPTGDTEAF TRBJ1-1 TRBV6-1
ASSSRQYGSAPLH TRBJ1-6 TRBV7-6
ASSIAGEETQY TRBJ2-5 TRBV18
ASGGQVPETQY TRBJ2-5 TRBV6-6
AIATGSGNQPQH TRBJ1-5 TRBV6-1
ASSAGPTNTEAF TRBJ1-1 TRBV7-6
ASSPRGGYNTGELF TRBJ2-2 TRBV9
ASSLGRQETQY TRBJ2-5 TRBV7-6
SASRFAYEQY TRBJ2-7 TRBV20-1
ASRFLAPLTNYGYT TRBJ1-2 TRBV12-2
ASSYSGYLNTEAF TRBJ1-1 TRBV6-5
ASSTKRSNQPQH TRBJ1-5 TRBV12-3/TRBV12-4
ASSSRGGSQPQH TRBJ1-5 TRBV5-5
ASSQGWSGRLAYEQY TRBJ2-7 TRBV4-3
SVAMGVEDEQY TRBJ2-7 TRBV29-1
ASSSLEKQGRAF TRBJ1-1 TRBV7-3
ASSLRGVVPQETQY TRBJ2-5 TRBV11-2
ASAGWGTRNIQY TRBJ2-4 TRBV6-2/TRBV6-3
ASSLSGFGSGANVLT TRBJ2-6 TRBV7-8
ASSLLVSETQY TRBJ2-5 TRBV7-2
ASSAVLNSPLH TRBJ1-6 TRBV19
ASSPPTGGNIDGYT TRBJ1-2 TRBV18
ASSVAETQY TRBJ2-5 TRBV9
ASSPEGRDTQY TRBJ2-3 TRBV18
ASSYGSGANVLT TRBJ2-6 TRBV13
AISESGGSTQETQY TRBJ2-5 TRBV10-3
ASSSTGTLSSYEQY TRBJ2-7 TRBV9
ASSQDFEDTQY TRBJ2-3 TRBV4-3
ASSARPGTSGGALAKNIQY TRBJ2-4 TRBV7-2
ASSWAGQGFSPLH TRBJ1-6 TRBV18
ASSPFPGQGAETWNQPQH TRBJ1-5 TRBV27
ASSLVRGDRSISAEAF TRBJ1-1 TRBV7-6